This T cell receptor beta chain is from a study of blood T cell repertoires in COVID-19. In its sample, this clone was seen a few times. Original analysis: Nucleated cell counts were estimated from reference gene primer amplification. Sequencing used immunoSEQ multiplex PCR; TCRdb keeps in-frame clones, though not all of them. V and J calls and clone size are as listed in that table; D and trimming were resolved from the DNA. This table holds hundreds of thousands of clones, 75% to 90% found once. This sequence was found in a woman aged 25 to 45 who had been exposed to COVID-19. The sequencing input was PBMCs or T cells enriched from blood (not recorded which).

The CDR3 here is CASSASSSRGRSPLHF. Here the CDR3 DNA reads TGTGCCAGCAGCGCAAGCAGTTCCAGGGGACGGTCACCCCTCCACTTT. This chain joins TRBV7-2 and TRBJ1-6, with D possibly TRBD1 on 6 matching bases. The CDR3 loop spans 16 amino acids. CDR1 SGHTA and CDR2 FQGNSA come from the germline V gene. V lost 5 bases to trimming and J lost 10 bases, with 21 bases between them.